This T cell receptor (beta chain) came from a study of CD8+ T cells in alopecia areata. Looking at the study overall: The duration of tofacitinib was 6 to 18 months, with 6 months off drug afterward.

cDNA prepared by RNA extraction and subsequent reverse transcription served as the template for sequencing. The method was immunoSEQ multiplex PCR; TCRdb's version includes in-frame clones alone and lacks a portion of them. Of hundreds of thousands of clones detected, 67% appear once; the ten largest clones hold more than 0.95%. Germline V gene sequence: CDR1 MNHNS, CDR2 SASEGT. The CDR3 spans 13 residues. Trimming stripped 1 base from V and 8 bases from J, with 11 bases between. This TCR was sampled from a human donor with alopecia areata. The sample was CD4+ T cells sorted from blood, taken at week 0. V is TRBV6-1 and J is TRBJ1-2; D may be TRBD1 (6 bases). The CDR3 is CASSEDTGYGYTF. CDR3 coding DNA: TGTGCCAGCAGTGAAGATACAGGGTACGGCTACACCTTC.